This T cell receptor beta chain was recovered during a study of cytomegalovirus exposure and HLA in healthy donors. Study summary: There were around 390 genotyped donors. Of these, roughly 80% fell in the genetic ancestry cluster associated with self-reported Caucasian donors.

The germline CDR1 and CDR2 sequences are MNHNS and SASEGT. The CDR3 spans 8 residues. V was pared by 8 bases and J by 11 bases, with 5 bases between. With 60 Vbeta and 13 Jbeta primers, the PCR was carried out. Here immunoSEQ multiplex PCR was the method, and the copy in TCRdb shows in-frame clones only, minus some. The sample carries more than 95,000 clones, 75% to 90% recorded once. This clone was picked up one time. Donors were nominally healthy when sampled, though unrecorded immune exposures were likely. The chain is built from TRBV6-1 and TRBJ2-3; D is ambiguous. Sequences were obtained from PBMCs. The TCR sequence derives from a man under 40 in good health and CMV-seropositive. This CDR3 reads CASSMQYF. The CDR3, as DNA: TGTGCCAGCTCAATGCAGTATTTT.